Listed here are 2 T cell receptor beta chains from one sample, sequenced in a study of blood T cell repertoires in COVID-19. Produced via immunoSEQ multiplex PCR; TCRdb's table is partial and in-frame only. In the table there are 200,000 to 300,000 clones, around 90% of which are singletons. The material sequenced was peripheral blood. The origin of the receptors is a middle-aged woman with acute or convalescent COVID-19.

The rearrangement joins TRBV12-3 or TRBV12-4 to TRBJ2-3, with 10 bases that match TRBD2. The CDR3 has 13 amino acids. Trimming at V came to 7 bases and at J to 5 bases, leaving 3 bases not matched to a gene. The CDR3 reads CASNVAGGDTQYF. The CDR3 DNA reads as TGTGCCAGCAACGTAGCGGGGGGAGATACGCAGTATTTT.

The chain uses TRBV15 and TRBJ1-2, with unresolved D. Germline assignment: CDR1 LNHNV and CDR2 YYDKDF (reference sequence). Trimming removed 0 bases from V and 4 bases from J, with 9 bases in between. The CDR3 loop spans 14 amino acids. The CDR3: CATSRDRPPYGYTF. Here the CDR3 DNA reads TGTGCCACCAGCAGAGATCGTCCCCCCTATGGCTACACCTTC.